The 23 T cell receptor beta chains presented below share a single source sample, sequenced in a study of Ad26.COV2.S vaccination and SARS-CoV-2 variants. TCRdb's copy holds only in-frame clones and misses some; the assay was immunoSEQ multiplex PCR. The sample lists around 370,000 clones; around 90% were seen once. Material: peripheral blood, obtained after recovery from COVID-19. The receptors shown here come from a human donor who had recovered from COVID-19.

This clone showed up just a few times. This chain connects TRBV12-3 or TRBV12-4 to TRBJ1-2, with D possibly being TRBD1 (5 bases). The CDR3 has 12 residues. V lost 3 bases and J lost 8, with 10 bases in between. The CDR3 bases are TGTGCCAGCAGTTTCGGGCAGGGAGGCTACACCTTC. Its translation: CASSFGQGGYTF.

The V and J genes are TRBV27 and TRBJ2-5; TRBD2 agrees at 8 bases. Trimming took 6 bases from V and 6 from J; bases not matched to a gene: 12. The V gene's germline CDR1 is MNHEY and CDR2 SMNVEV (reference sequence). CDR3 length: 15 residues. The CDR3 coding sequence is TGTGCCAGCAGCCTCCTAGCGGGCCCCTCGAAGACCCAGTACTTC. Its translation is CASSLLAGPSKTQYF.

This clone came up once. CDR3 sequence reads: CASSIDRVSGNTIYF. Here the CDR3 DNA reads TGTGCCAGCAGTATTGACAGAGTCTCTGGAAACACCATATATTTT. The chain is built from TRBV6-5 and TRBJ1-3; a possible D gene is TRBD1 (5 bases). V was cut by 5 bases and J by 0 bases, with 11 bases left in between. The CDR3 extends over 15 amino acids. Germline assignment: CDR1 MNHEY and CDR2 SVGAGI.

This chain connects TRBV9 to TRBJ2-1; D gene ambiguous. The V end lost 0 bases, the J end lost 7 bases, and 5 bases lay between the germline ends. The germline V gene has CDR1 SGDLS and CDR2 YYNGEE. The CDR3 has 12 residues. This CDR3 is CASSVAWNEQFF. The CDR3 DNA follows: TGTGCCAGCAGCGTAGCTTGGAATGAGCAGTTCTTC.

This clone was observed once. The chain links TRBV15 to TRBJ1-6; perhaps TRBD1 as D (5 bases). Trimming pared 3 bases from V and 7 bases from J, leaving 13 bases between. The germline gives CDR1 LNHNV, CDR2 YYDKDF (reference sequence). CDR3 length: 15 residues. CDR3 sequence (DNA): TGTGCCACCAGCAGGGACATAACCTCGAATTCACCCCTCCACTTT. Translated: CATSRDITSNSPLHF.

This rearrangement joins TRBV19 to TRBJ2-2; D gene unclear. With 4 bases removed from V and 3 bases from J, the gap between germline ends came to 9 bases. There are 14 residues in the CDR3. Germline V lookup: CDR1 LNHDA, CDR2 SQIVND (reference sequence). The CDR3 bases are TGTGCCAGTAGTAAAGACGCCTACACCGGGGAGCTGTTTTTT. Protein: CASSKDAYTGELFF.

The CDR3 DNA is TGCGCCAGCAGCTCGATACCGGGACAGGGGTTTGAAGGCTATGGCTACACCTTC. Translated, it gives CASSSIPGQGFEGYGYTF. The chain uses TRBV5-1 and TRBJ1-2, with TRBD1 matching over 10 bases. Germline V CDR1 and CDR2: SGHRS, YFSETQ. CDR3 size: 18 residues. After removal of 3 bases from V and 4 bases from J, the junction contained 15 bases not matched to a gene.

The rearrangement uses TRBV6-6 and TRBJ2-5; either TRBD1 or TRBD2 may fit D (5 bases each). V lost 5 bases to trimming and J lost 5 bases, with 24 bases between them. This CDR3 is 17 amino acids long. Germline V CDR1 and CDR2: MNHNY, SVGAGI (reference sequence). CDR3 sequence reads: CASSPPDYGARGETQYF. CDR3 coding DNA: TGTGCCAGCAGTCCACCAGATTACGGGGCCAGAGGGGAGACCCAGTACTTC.

The gene calls are TRBV29-1 and TRBJ2-5, with 8 bases identical to TRBD1. The CDR3 length is 14 residues. V lost 8 bases to trimming and J lost 4 bases; unmatched junction nucleotides: 12. Germline CDR1 SQVTM, CDR2 ANQGSEA. DNA of the CDR3: TGCAGCTCCCTAAACAGGGGGATTGGAGAGACCCAGTACTTC. Translated: CSSLNRGIGETQYF.

This chain joins TRBV5-1 and TRBJ1-2; 9 nucleotides agree with TRBD1. With V trimmed by 4 bases and J by 8 bases, 15 bases remained unmatched. CDR1 is SGHRS, CDR2 YFSETQ, per germline. The CDR3 runs 16 residues. The CDR3 sequence is CASSTTGGEAMRGYTF. DNA of the CDR3: TGCGCCAGCAGCACCACAGGGGGCGAAGCTATGCGAGGCTACACCTTC.

The CDR3 bases are TGTGCCAGCAGTTACAGATCTTCTGGAAACACCATATATTTT. Its protein product is CASSYRSSGNTIYF. The V and J genes are TRBV6-6 and TRBJ1-3; D is undetermined. CDR3 length: 14 residues. Germline assignment: CDR1 MNHNY and CDR2 SVGAGI (reference sequence). Deletions cut 2 bases from V and 1 base from J, with 6 bases between.

This clone was counted only a few times. The chain combines TRBV9 with TRBJ1-3; TRBD1 might be the D (6 bases). Germline assignment: CDR1 SGDLS and CDR2 YYNGEE. The CDR3 spans 19 residues. The germline V and J ends were trimmed by 4 bases and 0 bases, with 23 bases remaining between them. The DNA for the CDR3 is TGTGCCAGCAGCTTACTGGGCGGGGGGGCAACAAACTCTGGAAACACCATATATTTT. Protein product: CASSLLGGGATNSGNTIYF.

J is TRBJ1-2 and V is TRBV5-1, with D tentatively TRBD1 (6 bases). This CDR3 is built from 14 residues. Trimming stripped 4 bases from V and 1 base from J, with 11 bases between. Germline CDR1 SGHRS, CDR2 YFSETQ. The CDR3 is CASSTAQGNYGYTF. The CDR3 region has the DNA TGCGCCAGCAGCACCGCACAGGGTAACTATGGCTACACCTTC.

A few counts support this clone. The V call is TRBV29-1, the J call TRBJ1-5; no reliable D call. CDR3 length: 13 residues. Germline V gene sequence: CDR1 SQVTM, CDR2 ANQGSEA. Trimming left V 4 bases short and J 5 bases short, with 12 bases between. CDR3 DNA sequence: TGCAGCGTTGGAGGAGGATGGGATCAGCCCCAGCATTTT. Translating it yields CSVGGGWDQPQHF.

This chain uses TRBV11-1 with TRBJ2-7; no clear D. CDR3 length: 12 amino acids. Germline V gives CDR1 SGHAT, CDR2 FQDESV (reference sequence). The V and J ends lost 3 bases and 2 bases respectively, with 5 bases between them. The CDR3 DNA reads as TGTGCCAGCAGCTTGGTGACCTACGAGCAGTACTTC. It yields the protein CASSLVTYEQYF.

The chain uses TRBV6-1 and TRBJ1-1, with no clear D. The CDR3 is made up of 10 amino acids. V lost 2 bases and J lost 11, with 6 bases in between. CDR1 is MNHNS, CDR2 SASEGT, per germline. CDR3 protein: CASSEMGAFF. The CDR3 coding sequence is TGTGCCAGCAGTGAAATGGGGGCTTTCTTT.

The rearrangement links TRBV5-6 to TRBJ2-7, with D tentatively TRBD1 (6 bases). Germline V gene data show CDR1 as SGHDT and CDR2 as YYEEEE. Deletions cut 0 bases from V and 2 bases from J, with 9 bases between. The CDR3 runs 14 residues. As DNA, the CDR3 is TGTGCCAGCAGCTTGGTGGGACAAGCCTACGAGCAGTACTTC. It specifies CASSLVGQAYEQYF.

V is TRBV7-9 and J is TRBJ1-3; D remains ambiguous. V lost 3 bases and J lost 4, with 10 bases in between. Germline V gene sequence: CDR1 SEHNR, CDR2 FQNEAQ (reference sequence). The CDR3 consists of 14 residues. CDR3 region: CASSLGSQGNTIYF. The CDR3 bases are TGTGCCAGCAGCTTGGGATCACAGGGAAACACCATATATTTT.

This chain uses TRBV6-5 with TRBJ2-5; D possibly corresponds to TRBD1 (5 bases). Trimming pared 9 bases from V and 5 bases from J, leaving 19 bases between. The germline gives CDR1 MNHEY, CDR2 SVGAGI. This CDR3 has 14 amino acids. This CDR3 is CASLSGATRETQYF. CDR3 nucleotide sequence: TGTGCCAGTTTATCTGGGGCTACGAGGGAGACCCAGTACTTC.

This chain uses TRBV5-4 with TRBJ2-5; the D is unclear. Trimming removed 3 bases at V and 4 bases at J, with 10 bases between. The CDR3 totals 13 residues. CDR1 is SGHNT and CDR2 is YYREEE in the germline V gene (reference sequence). Here the CDR3 reads CASSSMLRETQYF. The CDR3 bases are TGTGCCAGCAGCTCAATGCTACGAGAGACCCAGTACTTC.

The CDR3 loop reads CASSEFIGTLGEQYF. The CDR3 coding sequence is TGTGCCAGCAGTGAATTCATAGGGACTCTGGGAGAGCAGTACTTC. This chain uses TRBV2 with TRBJ2-7; D perhaps matches TRBD2 (6 bases). The CDR3 extends over 15 amino acids. Germline assignment: CDR1 SNHLY and CDR2 FYNNEI. V lost 2 bases to trimming and J lost 7 bases, with 18 bases between them.

J is TRBJ1-2 and V is TRBV7-3; D remains ambiguous. Germline CDR1 is SGHTA and CDR2 is FQGTGA. With 2 bases removed from V and 2 bases from J, the gap between germline ends came to 6 bases. The CDR3 has 13 residues. The CDR3 region is CASSLFPNYGYTF. DNA of the CDR3: TGTGCCAGCAGCTTATTTCCAAACTATGGCTACACCTTC.

CDR3: CASSQGFGGRTDTQYF. As DNA, the CDR3 is TGCGCCAGCAGCCAAGGGTTCGGGGGACGCACAGATACGCAGTATTTT. The V and J genes are TRBV4-1 and TRBJ2-3, with D tentatively TRBD2 (6 bases). V was cut by 1 base and J by 1 base, with 12 bases left in between. The germline V gene encodes CDR1 MGHRA and CDR2 YSYEKL. This CDR3 region has 16 residues.